These 10 T cell receptor beta chains share one sample of origin, sequenced in a study of cytomegalovirus exposure and HLA in healthy donors. The PCR contained 60 Vbeta and 13 Jbeta primers. TCRdb keeps only in-frame clones here, not all; method: immunoSEQ multiplex PCR. The table includes 90,000 to 120,000 clones, approximately 84% detected once. Sequences were obtained from PBMCs. All receptors derive from a man under 40 in good health and CMV-seronegative.

V gene TRBV6-5 combines with J gene TRBJ2-3, with 10 bases identical to TRBD1. CDR1 is MNHEY, CDR2 SVGAGI, per germline. This CDR3 comprises 15 residues. V lost 5 bases, J lost 4 bases, and 6 bases stayed unmatched. CDR3 protein: CASSPGTGVPDTQYF. The CDR3 DNA reads TGTGCCAGCAGTCCCGGGACAGGGGTCCCAGATACGCAGTATTTT.

This clone was detected only once. The chain couples TRBV9 to TRBJ1-1; D is uncertain. Trimming took off 0 bases at V and 7 bases at J, with 13 bases between the two ends. This CDR3 comprises 14 residues. The germline V gene has CDR1 SGDLS and CDR2 YYNGEE. CDR3 DNA: TGTGCCAGCAGCGTAGGCGAGGGCCCTTTTGAAGCTTTCTTT. This gives the protein CASSVGEGPFEAFF.

V and J are TRBV28 and TRBJ1-5; D unresolved. Deletions cut 7 bases from V and 0 bases from J, with 7 bases between. Germline V gene lookup returns CDR1 MDHEN and CDR2 SYDVKM. The length of the CDR3 is 13 residues. CDR3 DNA sequence: TGTGCCAGCATTCCTTATAGCAATCAGCCCCAGCATTTT. This translates into CASIPYSNQPQHF.

This clone was counted only a few times. The chain carries TRBV2 and TRBJ1-1, with D possibly being TRBD1 (6 bases). This CDR3 region has 15 residues. Germline CDR1 is SNHLY and CDR2 is FYNNEI. Trimming stripped 7 bases from V and 4 bases from J, with 19 bases between. The CDR3 DNA follows: TGTGCCAGCAATCTACAGGGCAACGGTGGCACTGAAGCTTTCTTT. It yields the protein CASNLQGNGGTEAFF.

This chain connects TRBV6-5 to TRBJ2-2, with 9 nucleotides matching TRBD2. CDR3 length: 15 amino acids. Germline values: CDR1 MNHEY, CDR2 SVGAGI. J gave up 5 bases and V 7 bases, and 8 bases lay outside the gene matches. This CDR3 is CASTLLLAGTGELFF. The CDR3 DNA is TGTGCCAGCACCCTCCTCCTAGCGGGGACCGGGGAGCTGTTTTTT.

The genes are TRBV9 and TRBJ2-7, with 11 bases identical to TRBD2. CDR1 and CDR2 (germline): SGDLS, YYNGEE. J was trimmed by 0 bases and V by 4 bases; bases with no gene match: 3. The CDR3 covers 15 residues. The CDR3 reads CASSMGLAVSYEQYF. The CDR3 coding sequence is TGTGCCAGCAGCATGGGACTAGCGGTCTCCTACGAGCAGTACTTC.

The chain carries TRBV5-1 and TRBJ2-7; D not certain. The ends were cut back, 1 base at V and 4 bases at J, with 6 bases in the middle. This CDR3 is 12 amino acids long. Germline V gene lookup returns CDR1 SGHRS and CDR2 YFSETQ. CDR3 residues: CASSLPSYEQYF. Written as DNA, the CDR3 is TGCGCCAGCAGCTTGCCCTCGTACGAGCAGTACTTC.

This sequence joins TRBV18 and TRBJ1-1, with TRBD1 as a possible D gene (6 bases). With 2 bases removed from V and 3 bases from J, the gap between germline ends came to 10 bases. Per the germline V gene, CDR1 is KGHSH and CDR2 is LQKENI. This CDR3 has 14 amino acids. CDR3 residues: CASSPVGAYTEAFF. CDR3 DNA sequence: TGTGCCAGCTCACCAGTGGGGGCCTACACTGAAGCTTTCTTT.

J is TRBJ2-1 and V is TRBV29-1, with TRBD2 identical over 9 bases. Germline V gives CDR1 SQVTM, CDR2 ANQGSEA. The CDR3 sequence is 19 residues long. Germline trimming cut 3 bases from V and 4 bases from J; bases unmatched to any gene: 19. The CDR3 sequence: CSVDNPAGPAGGPYNEQFF. CDR3 sequence (DNA): TGCAGCGTTGATAATCCCGCGGGCCCCGCGGGAGGGCCATACAATGAGCAGTTCTTC.

This clone was seen only once. This rearrangement joins TRBV27 to TRBJ1-2, with a weak D call TRBD1 (5 bases). The V end lost 4 bases, the J end lost 3 bases, and 9 bases lay between the germline ends. The germline gives CDR1 MNHEY, CDR2 SMNVEV (reference sequence). The CDR3 totals 13 residues. CDR3 nucleotides: TGTGCCAGCAGTTATGGGGACTACTATGGCTACACCTTC. Translated, it gives CASSYGDYYGYTF.